The rows below give T cell receptor beta chains drawn from one sample of a study of low-dose radiotherapy and immunotherapy resistance in tumors. TCRdb passed the reads through MiXCR, listing each CDR3 protein once. The sample has 50,000 or so distinct CDR3 sequences; around a third are singletons. Here the sequenced sample was PBMCs, taken after low-dose radiotherapy plus immunotherapy. The source is a male donor with rectosigmoid adenocarcinoma. CDR3s include the opening cysteine and the closing phenylalanine or tryptophan. The D gene is left open where the match is weak. Part of the rows lack a size; the others show once, few, many or a class for expanded clones.

many	TRBV7-2	TRBJ2-1	TRBD2	19	CASSSNSGLAGGYRGEQFF	TGTGCCAGCAGCTCCAATTCGGGACTAGCGGGCGGATATAGGGGTGAGCAGTTCTTC
many	TRBV7-2	TRBJ2-5	TRBD2	15	CASSLVAGGWETQYF	TGTGCCAGCAGCTTAGTGGCGGGAGGCTGGGAGACCCAGTACTTC
few	TRBV19	TRBJ2-2	TRBD2	17	CASTPEPGRVNTGELFF	TGTGCCAGTACCCCGGAACCGGGGAGGGTAAACACCGGGGAGCTGTTTTTT
few	TRBV6-2/TRBV6-3	TRBJ2-1	TRBD2	15	CASCRTSGATNEQFF	TGTGCCAGCTGTAGGACTAGCGGGGCCACCAATGAGCAGTTCTTC
many	TRBV6-5	TRBJ1-2	.	13	CASRGEAVRGYTF	TGTGCCAGCAGGGGGGAGGCTGTGCGTGGCTACACCTTC
many	TRBV5-1	TRBJ2-1	.	17	CASSPGTETVGYNEQFF	TGCGCCAGCAGCCCGGGAACGGAGACAGTCGGGTACAATGAGCAGTTCTTC
few	TRBV12-5	TRBJ2-1	TRBD1	15	CASALDRGIYNEQFF	TGTGCTAGTGCCCTGGACAGGGGGATCTACAATGAGCAGTTCTTC
.	TRBV9	TRBJ2-3	.	12	CASSVGSYTQYF	TGTGCCAGCAGCGTAGGGAGTTATACGCAGTATTTT
.	TRBV20-1	TRBJ2-3	TRBD2	15	CSATTKRGSTDTQYF	TGCAGTGCTACAACCAAGCGGGGGAGCACAGATACGCAGTATTTT
many	TRBV7-2	TRBJ2-2	TRBD1	16	CASSYLGTGKTGELFF	TGTGCCAGCAGCTACCTAGGGACAGGGAAAACCGGGGAGCTGTTTTTT
medium-sized	TRBV28	TRBJ1-5	.	13	CASSFSGNQPQHF	TGTGCCAGCAGTTTCAGTGGCAATCAGCCCCAGCATTTT
many	TRBV28	TRBJ2-4	TRBD1	17	CASSPVGTGLAKNIQYF	TGTGCCAGCAGTCCCGTTGGGACAGGGCTAGCCAAAAACATTCAGTACTTC
many	TRBV18	TRBJ2-3	.	16	CASSLGAFLSTDTQYF	TGTGCCAGCTCACTGGGAGCGTTTTTAAGCACAGATACGCAGTATTTT
many	TRBV9	TRBJ1-1	.	15	CASSLSSGRDTEAFF	TGTGCCAGCAGTCTATCGTCGGGGCGGGACACTGAAGCTTTCTTT
.	TRBV7-8	TRBJ2-1	TRBD2	16	CASSFRSGVAYNEQFF	TGTGCCAGCAGCTTCCGAAGCGGGGTCGCCTACAATGAGCAGTTCTTC
few	TRBV12-3/TRBV12-4	TRBJ1-5	.	15	CASSGGFFRVQPQHF	TGTGCCAGCAGCGGCGGGTTCTTTAGGGTCCAGCCCCAGCATTTT
.	TRBV5-1	TRBJ2-2	TRBD1	15	CASSMTGMGTGELFF	TGCGCCAGCAGCATGACAGGGATGGGCACCGGGGAGCTGTTTTTT
few	TRBV7-9	TRBJ2-7	TRBD1	14	CAGSPGGGKSEQYF	TGTGCCGGAAGTCCAGGGGGCGGGAAGTCCGAGCAGTACTTC
.	TRBV27	TRBJ1-2	.	13	CASRPTGPYGYTF	TGTGCCAGCAGGCCGACAGGCCCTTATGGCTACACCTTC
many	TRBV10-1	TRBJ2-3	.	14	CASNLGAGDRRQYF	TGCGCCAGCAATTTGGGAGCGGGGGACAGAAGGCAGTATTTT
many	TRBV12-3/TRBV12-4	TRBJ2-1	TRBD1	15	CASNIWTGGVVQQFF	TGTGCCAGCAACATCTGGACAGGGGGCGTTGTCCAGCAGTTCTTC
few	TRBV6-6	TRBJ1-5	.	14	CASSGKGRSQPQHF	TGTGCCAGCAGTGGAAAGGGGAGGAGTCAGCCCCAGCATTTT
.	TRBV5-4	TRBJ2-5	.	14	CASSLALRPGTQYF	TGTGCCAGCAGCTTGGCCCTACGGCCCGGGACCCAGTACTTC
.	TRBV9	TRBJ2-2	.	13	CASSVASRLQLFF	TGTGCCAGCAGCGTAGCTTCGAGACTTCAGCTGTTTTTT
many	TRBV12-3/TRBV12-4	TRBJ2-1	.	11	CASSYSNEQFF	TGTGCCAGCAGTTACAGCAATGAGCAGTTCTTC
once	TRBV30	TRBJ2-2	.	13	CASPGTPTGELFF	TGTGCCTCCCCGGGGACACCCACCGGGGAGCTGTTTTTT
.	TRBV12-3/TRBV12-4	TRBJ2-1	TRBD2	19	CASSLSTGGAGSSYNEQFF	TGTGCCAGCAGTTTATCCACGGGCGGAGCGGGAAGCTCCTACAATGAGCAGTTCTTC
.	TRBV6-1	TRBJ2-7	.	13	CASARDLAYEQYF	TGTGCCAGTGCCCGGGACTTAGCCTACGAGCAGTACTTC